A single sample gave rise to the 6 T cell receptor beta chains below, sequenced in a study of blood T cells in healthy people across ages. The authors ran a second PCR of about 6 to 11 cycles using a sample-barcoded 5' primer and a J-beta primer mix. TCRdb ran MiXCR on the 5' RACE reads and lists one entry per CDR3 protein. The sample lists 760,000 or so distinct CDR3 sequences, 20% to 25% occurring once. The same data also went into a second study, on T cells of mothers and their children.

The specimen sequenced was blood. Receptors were obtained from a boy between 10 and 17 years old in good health.

The chain links TRBV27 to TRBJ2-7, with 7 nucleotides matching TRBD1. The CDR3 has 14 amino acids. Germline CDR1 MNHEY, CDR2 SMNVEV (reference sequence). Trimming removed 6 bases from V and 7 bases from J; junction bases left unmatched: 12. As DNA, the CDR3 is TGTGCCAGCAGGTCAGGGGGATGGGTTGGGGAGCAGTACTTC. As protein: CASRSGGWVGEQYF.

V is TRBV18 and J is TRBJ1-1; D is unresolved. Germline V gene data show CDR1 as KGHSH and CDR2 as LQKENI. Trimming took 5 bases from V and 1 from J, leaving 8 bases between them. The CDR3 is 13 amino acids. The CDR3 loop is CASSTWENTEAFF. Here the CDR3 DNA reads TGTGCCAGCTCAACTTGGGAGAACACTGAAGCTTTCTTT.

Only a few counts were recorded for this clonotype. The chain employs TRBV4-2 and TRBJ2-1; tentative D call: TRBD2 (6 bases). The V gene's germline CDR1 is LGHNA and CDR2 YNFKEQ. Trimming cost V 0 bases and J 8 bases, with 8 bases left between them. This CDR3 region has 13 residues. CDR3 in amino acids: CASSQDREDEQFF. Here the CDR3 DNA reads TGTGCCAGCAGCCAAGATAGGGAGGATGAGCAGTTCTTC.

V is TRBV6-2 or TRBV6-3 and J is TRBJ2-3; no clear D gene. CDR1 is MNHEY and CDR2 is SVGEGT in the germline V gene. CDR3 size: 14 residues. Trimming pared 4 bases from V and 4 bases from J, leaving 12 bases between. The CDR3 region has the DNA TGTGCCAGCAGTTGGGTAGCAGTCCCAGATACGCAGTATTTT. Translating gives CASSWVAVPDTQYF.

A note on this clonotype: In this CDR3 the conserved last residue, phenylalanine or tryptophan, is missing, so a read error is likely. J is TRBJ1-2 and V is TRBV12-3 or TRBV12-4; a possible D gene is TRBD1 (5 bases). CDR3 size: 15 residues. The V end lost 3 bases, the J end lost 3 bases, and 14 bases lay between the germline ends. The CDR3 reads CASSFRGELDYGYTI. In DNA form, the CDR3 reads TGTGCCAGCAGTTTTCGGGGGGAGCTTGACTATGGCTACACCATC.

V is TRBV7-2 and J is TRBJ2-5; 7 bases are a match to TRBD1. CDR1 is SGHTA, CDR2 FQGNSA, per germline. The CDR3 runs 14 residues. The J segment lost 10 bases and the V segment lost 2 bases, leaving 10 bases of the junction unmatched. The CDR3 region has the DNA TGTGCCAGCAGCTTAAGACAGACAGCAGGGGGCCAGTACTTC. It codes for CASSLRQTAGGQYF.